Below are 20 T cell receptor beta chains sequenced from a single sample in a study of cytomegalovirus exposure and HLA in healthy donors. Primers included in the PCR were 60 Vbeta and 13 Jbeta primers. Assay: immunoSEQ multiplex PCR; the TCRdb copy retains only in-frame clones and omits some. The profile shows 35,000 to 45,000 clones, about two thirds of them singletons. The source material was PBMCs. All receptors derive from a young woman in good health and CMV-seronegative.

This clone was seen a single time. The chain recombines TRBV7-8 with TRBJ2-2; 10 bases line up with TRBD1. The CDR3 is made up of 17 amino acids. Trimming removed 2 bases from V and 5 bases from J; junction bases left unmatched: 8. The V gene's germline CDR1 is SGHVS and CDR2 FQNEAQ. The CDR3 region is CASSLLSWTGGTGELFF. Written as DNA, the CDR3 is TGTGCCAGCAGCTTATTGTCTTGGACAGGGGGTACCGGGGAGCTGTTTTTT.

The rearrangement links TRBV5-4 to TRBJ2-2; D is unclear. Germline values: CDR1 SGHNT, CDR2 YYREEE (reference sequence). The V gene lost 3 bases and the J gene lost 9 bases, with 9 bases spanning the gap. The CDR3 is 12 residues long. The CDR3 here is CASSSSVRELFF. The CDR3 bases are TGTGCCAGCAGCTCCTCGGTCCGGGAGCTGTTTTTT.

This chain connects TRBV29-1 to TRBJ1-2, with 8 bases fitting TRBD1. The V segment lost 6 bases and the J segment 4 bases; nucleotides outside the gene matches: 10. Germline values: CDR1 SQVTM, CDR2 ANQGSEA. This CDR3 comprises 14 residues. CDR3 residues: CSVHPPGGSYGYTF. The DNA for the CDR3 is TGCAGCGTCCACCCCCCAGGGGGCAGCTATGGCTACACCTTC.

This sequence joins TRBV6-6 and TRBJ2-7; no reliable D call. Germline V CDR1 and CDR2: MNHNY, SVGAGI (reference sequence). The CDR3 is made up of 15 amino acids. Trimming left V 8 bases short and J 0 bases short, with 17 bases between. Here the CDR3 reads CASRRAAISSYEQYF. The CDR3 DNA follows: TGTGCCAGCCGACGCGCGGCTATCAGCTCCTACGAGCAGTACTTC.

The chain uses TRBV4-1 and TRBJ2-3, with D tentatively TRBD1 (6 bases). The CDR3 extends over 15 amino acids. Germline V gene sequence: CDR1 MGHRA, CDR2 YSYEKL. Deletions cut 4 bases from V and 0 bases from J, with 11 bases between. The CDR3 region has the DNA TGCGCCAGCAGCCTCGGGACACTTAGCACAGATACGCAGTATTTT. The encoded protein is CASSLGTLSTDTQYF.

V gene TRBV7-2 combines with J gene TRBJ1-3; D gene unclear. Trimming stripped 3 bases from V and 4 bases from J, with 13 bases between. From germline, CDR1 is SGHTA and CDR2 FQGNSA. The CDR3 loop spans 15 amino acids. CDR3 coding DNA: TGTGCCAGCAGCTTGTCGCGGCCGAGCGGAAACACCATATATTTT. The encoded protein is CASSLSRPSGNTIYF.

The chain recombines TRBV7-7 with TRBJ1-3; D is uncertain. V was clipped by 5 bases and J by 2 bases, with 7 bases between them. Per the germline V gene, CDR1 is SSHAT and CDR2 is FNYEAQ (reference sequence). This CDR3 is 13 amino acids long. Here the CDR3 reads CASSPRAGNTIYF. The DNA for the CDR3 is TGTGCCAGCAGCCCCCGGGCTGGAAACACCATATATTTT.

The chain is built from TRBV27 and TRBJ1-2, with TRBD1 matching 8 bases. V lost 4 bases and J lost 6; bases outside the gene matches: 4. CDR3 length: 13 residues. The germline V gene encodes CDR1 MNHEY and CDR2 SMNVEV (reference sequence). The CDR3, as DNA: TGTGCCAGCAGTTCCTCAGGGGGCGATGGCTACACCTTC. It yields the protein CASSSSGGDGYTF.

The rearrangement joins TRBV27 to TRBJ2-1; possible D gene TRBD2, 5 bases. The CDR3 is made up of 13 amino acids. Germline CDR1 reads MNHEY; CDR2 reads SMNVEV (reference sequence). The V gene lost 0 bases and the J gene lost 8 bases, with 8 bases spanning the gap. The CDR3 coding sequence is TGTGCCAGCAGTTTATCCCTAGCTCATGAGCAGTTCTTC. It yields the protein CASSLSLAHEQFF.

This clone was found a few times. The J gene is TRBJ2-7, the V gene TRBV10-3; 7 bases match TRBD2. The trim removed 3 bases at V and 5 bases at J, leaving 7 bases unmatched. The length of the CDR3 is 14 residues. The V gene's germline CDR1 is ENHRY and CDR2 SYGVKD. CDR3: CAISDKAGNHEQYF. The CDR3 nucleotides read TGTGCCATCAGTGACAAAGCGGGGAACCACGAGCAGTACTTC.

The chain has TRBV19 and TRBJ1-1; D remains ambiguous. The CDR3 contains 14 residues. V lost 5 bases to trimming and J lost 4 bases, with 14 bases between them. Germline CDR1 reads LNHDA; CDR2 reads SQIVND (reference sequence). The CDR3 DNA sequence: TGTGCCAGTAGTGTAGGGAATCGAGGCACTGAAGCTTTCTTT. The encoded protein is CASSVGNRGTEAFF.

V gene TRBV11-3 combines with J gene TRBJ2-1; D ambiguous. The CDR3 spans 15 residues. Trimming shortened V by 1 base and J by 6 bases, and 13 bases separated the two germline ends. Germline V gene data show CDR1 as SGHNT and CDR2 as YENEEA. This chain's CDR3 is CASSLVPGVGNEQFF. In DNA, the CDR3 is TGTGCCAGCAGCTTAGTCCCAGGCGTGGGCAATGAGCAGTTCTTC.

The rearrangement joins TRBV6-1 to TRBJ1-5; D not certain. The CDR3 runs 15 residues. Germline V lookup: CDR1 MNHNS, CDR2 SASEGT. The V gene lost 3 bases and the J gene lost 6 bases, with 15 bases spanning the gap. The CDR3 spells CASSDNQVVGQPQHF. The CDR3 DNA sequence: TGTGCCAGCAGTGATAACCAAGTGGTCGGTCAGCCCCAGCATTTT.

V and J are TRBV28 and TRBJ1-6; a weak D match, TRBD1 (6 bases). V was trimmed by 6 bases and J by 8 bases, leaving 20 bases between them. Per the germline V gene, CDR1 is MDHEN and CDR2 is SYDVKM. The CDR3 runs to 16 residues. The CDR3 nucleotides read TGTGCCAGCAGCGGACCAGGGGTATATCATGATTCACCCCTCCACTTT. Its translation is CASSGPGVYHDSPLHF.

This clone has only one observation. The chain's CDR3 is CASSTGGWETQYF. CDR3 sequence (DNA): TGTGCCAGCAGCACAGGGGGATGGGAGACCCAGTACTTC. The rearrangement uses TRBV7-7 and TRBJ2-5; 8 bases align to TRBD1. The CDR3 totals 13 residues. Germline assignment: CDR1 SSHAT and CDR2 FNYEAQ (reference sequence). Germline trimming cut 5 bases from V and 5 bases from J; bases unmatched to any gene: 4. Using reference TRBV7-7 and TRBJ2-5 for the parts outside the CDR3, the full variable domain is GAGVSQSPRYKVTKRGQDVTLRCDPISSHATLYWYQQALGQGPEFLTYFNYEAQPDKSGLPSDRFSAERPEGSISTLTIQRTEQRDSAMYRCASSTGGWETQYFGPGTRLLVL.

This rearrangement joins TRBV28 to TRBJ1-2; D is possibly TRBD1 (5 bases). Germline CDR1 MDHEN, CDR2 SYDVKM. V lost 2 bases to trimming and J lost 2 bases, with 12 bases between them. The CDR3 covers 15 residues. The CDR3 DNA sequence: TGTGCCAGCAGTTTAAGGTGGCGGGGGAACTATGGCTACACCTTC. Its protein product is CASSLRWRGNYGYTF.

This clone was seen only once. The gene calls are TRBV5-1 and TRBJ2-5, with TRBD2 as a possible D gene (6 bases). Germline assignment: CDR1 SGHRS and CDR2 YFSETQ. Deletions cut 3 bases from V and 7 bases from J, with 16 bases between. The CDR3 is 14 amino acids. Written as DNA, the CDR3 is TGCGCCAGCAGCTGGTGGGAGGCCCGGGGGACCCAGTACTTC. Translating it yields CASSWWEARGTQYF.

This rearrangement joins TRBV5-8 to TRBJ2-1; 13 bases agree with TRBD2. Germline loops: CDR1 SGHTS, CDR2 YDEGEE. The CDR3 spans 16 residues. Unmatched junction bases numbered 5, after V lost 4 bases and J lost 4 bases. As DNA, the CDR3 is TGTGCCAGCAGCGAGGGGACTAGCGGGGTATACAATGAGCAGTTCTTC. It is translated as CASSEGTSGVYNEQFF.

This clone appeared once. The chain employs TRBV7-2 and TRBJ2-7; 8 positions agree with TRBD2. CDR3 length: 15 residues. Germline V CDR1 and CDR2: SGHTA, FQGNSA. V lost 2 bases to trimming and J lost 3 bases; unmatched junction nucleotides: 6. The CDR3 nucleotides read TGTGCCAGCAGCTTACGGGGGGGCCGAGTCTACGAGCAGTACTTC. Translation: CASSLRGGRVYEQYF.

This clone was seen a few times. Here the CDR3 reads CAWSGTSGYEQYF. DNA of the CDR3: TGTGCCTGGAGTGGGACTAGCGGCTACGAGCAGTACTTC. The chain joins TRBV30 to TRBJ2-7, with 10 bases that match TRBD2. This CDR3 spans 13 amino acids. The V gene's germline CDR1 is GTSNPN and CDR2 SVGIG (reference sequence). J gave up 3 bases and V 1 base, and 0 bases lay outside the gene matches.